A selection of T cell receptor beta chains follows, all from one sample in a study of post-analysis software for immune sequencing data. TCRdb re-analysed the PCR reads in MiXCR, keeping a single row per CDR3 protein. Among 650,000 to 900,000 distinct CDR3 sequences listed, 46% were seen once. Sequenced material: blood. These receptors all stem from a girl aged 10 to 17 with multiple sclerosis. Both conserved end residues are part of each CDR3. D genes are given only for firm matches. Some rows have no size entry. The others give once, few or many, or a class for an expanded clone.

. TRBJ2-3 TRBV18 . TGTGCCAGCTCACCACGGAGGGGGGCTCAGGATACGCAGTATTTT CASSPRRGAQDTQYF
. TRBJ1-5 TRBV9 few TGTGCCAGCAGCGTAGACCCATGGACTAATCAGCCCCAGCATTTT CASSVDPWTNQPQHF
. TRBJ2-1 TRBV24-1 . TGTGCCACCAGTGATACAAGCGCTCCTTTCCAGTACAATGAGCAGTTCTTC CATSDTSAPFQYNEQFF
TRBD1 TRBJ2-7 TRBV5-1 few TGCGCCAGCAGCTTGGGGCTGGGACAGGGTGCCTACGAGCAGTACTTC CASSLGLGQGAYEQYF
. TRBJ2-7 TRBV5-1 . TGCGCCAGCAGCGGGGGCAGCGGAGGCTACGAGCAGTACTTC CASSGGSGGYEQYF
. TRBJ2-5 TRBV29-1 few TGCAACCTACAAGCGGTTTGGAGTGGGGAGACCCAGTACTTC CNLQAVWSGETQYF
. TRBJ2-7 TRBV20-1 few TGCAGTGCTAGAGTTCTGGGCGGCGGCGGCCCCCACGAGCAGTACTTC CSARVLGGGGPHEQYF
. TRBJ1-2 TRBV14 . TGTGCCAGCAGCCCTTTGCGAGGAGGCGGCTACACCTTC CASSPLRGGGYTF
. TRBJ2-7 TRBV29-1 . TGCAGCGTTGAAGATCAAGGGGTATCGGGGTACGAGCAGTACTTC CSVEDQGVSGYEQYF
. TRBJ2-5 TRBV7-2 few TGTGCCAGCAGCTTGTGGGGGTCTGAGGAGACCCAGTACTTC CASSLWGSEETQYF
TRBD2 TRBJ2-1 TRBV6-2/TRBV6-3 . TGTGCCAGCAGTTACAAGGCTAGCGGGAGCTCCTACAATGAGCAGTTCTTC CASSYKASGSSYNEQFF
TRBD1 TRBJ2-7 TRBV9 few TGTGCCAGCAGCCCAGAGGGGGCGAGCGAGCAGTACTTC CASSPEGASEQYF
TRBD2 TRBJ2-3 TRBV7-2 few TGTGCCAGCAGCACCCGACTAGCGGGAGCAGATACGCAGTATTTT CASSTRLAGADTQYF
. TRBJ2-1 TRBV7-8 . TGTGCCAGCAGCTTACTGGGTCGGGATGACAATGAGCAGTTCTTC CASSLLGRDDNEQFF
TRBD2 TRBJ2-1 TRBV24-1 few TGTGCCACCAGTGATGGCGGACTAGCGGGAGGGTTGGCCAATGAGCAGTTCTTC CATSDGGLAGGLANEQFF